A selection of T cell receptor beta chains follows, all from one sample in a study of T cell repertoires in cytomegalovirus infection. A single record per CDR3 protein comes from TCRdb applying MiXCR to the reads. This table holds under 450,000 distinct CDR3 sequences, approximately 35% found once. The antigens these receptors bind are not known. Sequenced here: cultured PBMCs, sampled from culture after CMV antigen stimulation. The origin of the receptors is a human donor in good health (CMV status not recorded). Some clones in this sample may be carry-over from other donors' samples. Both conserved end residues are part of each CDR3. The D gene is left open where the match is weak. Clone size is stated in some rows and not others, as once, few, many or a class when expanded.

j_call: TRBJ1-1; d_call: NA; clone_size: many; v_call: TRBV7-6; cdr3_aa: CASSLPGTGDEDAFF; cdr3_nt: TGTGCCAGCAGCTTGCCAGGGACGGGGGACGAAGACGCTTTCTTT
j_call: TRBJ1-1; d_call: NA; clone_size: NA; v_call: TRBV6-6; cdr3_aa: CASSYDYRPGHANTEAFF; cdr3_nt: TGTGCCAGCAGTTACGATTACCGTCCGGGACACGCGAACACTGAAGCTTTCTTT
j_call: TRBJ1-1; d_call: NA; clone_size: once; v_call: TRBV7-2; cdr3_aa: CASSSWGDEAFF; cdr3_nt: TGTGCCAGCAGCTCTTGGGGAGATGAAGCTTTCTTT
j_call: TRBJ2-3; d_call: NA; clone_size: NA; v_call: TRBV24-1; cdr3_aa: CATSDHRGTDTQYF; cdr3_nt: TGTGCCACCAGTGATCACAGGGGCACAGATACGCAGTATTTT
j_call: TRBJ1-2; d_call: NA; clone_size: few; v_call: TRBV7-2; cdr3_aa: CASSLDRIDGYTF; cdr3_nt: TGTGCCAGCAGCTTAGACAGGATTGATGGCTACACCTTC
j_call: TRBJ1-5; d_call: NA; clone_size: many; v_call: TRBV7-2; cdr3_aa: CASSFDRNQPQHF; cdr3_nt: TGTGCCAGCAGCTTCGACCGTAATCAGCCCCAGCATTTT
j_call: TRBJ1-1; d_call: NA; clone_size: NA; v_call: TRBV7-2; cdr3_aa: CASSSGQTPMNTEAFF; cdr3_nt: TGTGCCAGCAGCTCCGGACAGACCCCTATGAACACTGAAGCTTTCTTT
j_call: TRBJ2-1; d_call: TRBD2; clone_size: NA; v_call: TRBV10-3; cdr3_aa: CAVLTTSGSTEQFF; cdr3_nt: TGTGCCGTCCTCACTACTAGCGGGAGCACTGAGCAGTTCTTC
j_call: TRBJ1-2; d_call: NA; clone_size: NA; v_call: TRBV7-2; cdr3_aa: CASSLVGGAGSGYTF; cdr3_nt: TGTGCCAGCAGCTTAGTTGGTGGAGCCGGTTCTGGCTACACCTTC
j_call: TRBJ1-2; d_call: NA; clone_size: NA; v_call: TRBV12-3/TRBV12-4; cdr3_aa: CASSLTLRDGYTF; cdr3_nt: TGTGCCAGCAGTTTGACCCTTCGCGATGGCTACACCTTC
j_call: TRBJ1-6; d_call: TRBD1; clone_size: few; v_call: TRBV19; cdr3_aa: CASTSLGTGGSPLHF; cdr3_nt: TGTGCCAGTACCTCATTGGGGACAGGCGGGTCACCCCTCCACTTT
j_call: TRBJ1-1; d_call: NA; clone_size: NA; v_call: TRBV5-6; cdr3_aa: CASRFWSGTMRTEAFF; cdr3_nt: TGTGCCAGCAGATTCTGGTCCGGGACTATGAGGACTGAAGCTTTCTTT
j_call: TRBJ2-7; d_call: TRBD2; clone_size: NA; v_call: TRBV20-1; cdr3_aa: CSARGPGLAGGMGEQYF; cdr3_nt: TGCAGTGCTAGAGGTCCGGGACTAGCGGGAGGAATGGGCGAGCAGTACTTC
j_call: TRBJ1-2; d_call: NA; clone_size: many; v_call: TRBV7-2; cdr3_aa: CASSLEPSYGYTF; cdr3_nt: TGTGCCAGCAGCTTAGAGCCAAGCTATGGCTACACCTTC
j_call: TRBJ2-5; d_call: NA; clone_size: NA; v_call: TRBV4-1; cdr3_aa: CASSHSQETQYF; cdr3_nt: TGCGCCAGCAGCCACTCACAAGAGACCCAGTACTTC
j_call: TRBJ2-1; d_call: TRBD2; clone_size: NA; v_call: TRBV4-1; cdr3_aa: CASSHGVLAGGPNEQFF; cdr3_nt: TGCGCCAGCAGCCACGGGGTACTAGCGGGAGGGCCCAATGAGCAGTTCTTC
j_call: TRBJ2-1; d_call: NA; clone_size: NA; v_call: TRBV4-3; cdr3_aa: CASSLLEGRNNEQFF; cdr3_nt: TGCGCCAGCAGCCTCCTGGAGGGACGGAACAATGAGCAGTTCTTC
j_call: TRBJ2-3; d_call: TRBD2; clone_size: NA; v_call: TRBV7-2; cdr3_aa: CASSLGGVAGAVDTQYF; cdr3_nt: TGTGCCAGCAGCTTAGGGGGGGTAGCGGGAGCCGTAGATACGCAGTATTTT
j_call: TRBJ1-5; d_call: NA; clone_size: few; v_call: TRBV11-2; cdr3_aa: CASSGSSSGGQPQHF; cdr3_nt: TGTGCCAGCAGCGGATCCTCCTCGGGAGGTCAGCCCCAGCATTTT
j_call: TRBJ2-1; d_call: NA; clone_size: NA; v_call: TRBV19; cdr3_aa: CASRGRAGNEQFF; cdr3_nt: TGTGCCAGTAGGGGTAGGGCAGGGAATGAGCAGTTCTTC
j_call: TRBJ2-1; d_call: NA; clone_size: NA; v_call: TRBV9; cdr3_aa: CASSVPVAAAYNEQFF; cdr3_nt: TGTGCCAGCAGCGTACCCGTCGCGGCGGCCTACAATGAGCAGTTCTTC
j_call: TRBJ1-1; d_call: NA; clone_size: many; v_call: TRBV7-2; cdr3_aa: CASSSLESAEAFF; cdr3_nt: TGTGCCAGCAGCTCCCTAGAGAGCGCTGAAGCTTTCTTT
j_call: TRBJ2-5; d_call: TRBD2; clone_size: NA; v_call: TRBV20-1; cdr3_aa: CSASAAGRETQYF; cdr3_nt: TGCAGTGCTAGTGCAGCGGGACGAGAGACCCAGTACTTC
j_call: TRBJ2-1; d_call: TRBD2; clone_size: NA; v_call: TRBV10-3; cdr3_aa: CAISEELAGGPDEQFF; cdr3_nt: TGTGCCATCAGTGAGGAGTTAGCGGGAGGGCCCGATGAGCAGTTCTTC
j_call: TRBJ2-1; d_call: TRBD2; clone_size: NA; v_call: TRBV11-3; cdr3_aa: CASSPGLAGGGSEQFF; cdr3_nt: TGTGCCAGCAGCCCAGGACTAGCGGGAGGTGGTAGTGAGCAGTTCTTC
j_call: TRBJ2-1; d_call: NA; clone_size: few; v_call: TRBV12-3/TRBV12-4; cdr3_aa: CASSLRYYEQFF; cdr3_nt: TGTGCCAGCAGTTTGCGATACTATGAGCAGTTCTTC
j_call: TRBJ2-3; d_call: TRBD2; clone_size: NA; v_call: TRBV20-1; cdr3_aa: CSALAGSPDTQYF; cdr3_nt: TGCAGTGCTTTAGCGGGGTCGCCAGATACGCAGTATTTT
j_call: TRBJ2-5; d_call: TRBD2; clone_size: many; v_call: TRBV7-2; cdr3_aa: CASSLLMAGGDQETQYF; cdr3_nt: TGTGCCAGCAGCTTATTAATGGCGGGAGGCGATCAAGAGACCCAGTACTTC
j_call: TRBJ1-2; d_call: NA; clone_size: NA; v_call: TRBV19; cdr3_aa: CASSIFRVDGYTF; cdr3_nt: TGTGCCAGTAGTATATTCAGGGTGGACGGCTACACCTTC
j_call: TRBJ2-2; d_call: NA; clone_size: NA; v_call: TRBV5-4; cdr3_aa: CASRQQGGDTGELFF; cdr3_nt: TGTGCCAGCAGGCAACAGGGTGGAGACACCGGGGAGCTGTTTTTT
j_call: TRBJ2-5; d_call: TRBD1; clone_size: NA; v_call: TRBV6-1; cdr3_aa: CASSEAHRGRETQYF; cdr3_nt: TGTGCCAGCAGTGAAGCTCACAGGGGCAGAGAGACCCAGTACTTC
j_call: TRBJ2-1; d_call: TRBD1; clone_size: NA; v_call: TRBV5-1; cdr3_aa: CASSPGSGGIDEQFF; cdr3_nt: TGCGCCAGCAGCCCCGGGTCAGGGGGCATCGATGAGCAGTTCTTC
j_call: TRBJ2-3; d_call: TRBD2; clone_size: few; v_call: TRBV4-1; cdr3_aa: CASSQGGVTSGADTQYF; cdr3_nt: TGCGCCAGCAGCCAAGGCGGGGTGACTAGCGGAGCAGATACGCAGTATTTT
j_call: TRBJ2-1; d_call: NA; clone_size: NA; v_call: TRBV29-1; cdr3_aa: CSVQVGGYNEQFF; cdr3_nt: TGCAGCGTTCAAGTAGGGGGGTACAATGAGCAGTTCTTC
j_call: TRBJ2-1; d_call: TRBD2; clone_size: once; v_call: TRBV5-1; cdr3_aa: CASSLMTGGGNEQFF; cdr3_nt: TGCGCCAGCAGCCTAATGACGGGGGGTGGCAATGAGCAGTTCTTC
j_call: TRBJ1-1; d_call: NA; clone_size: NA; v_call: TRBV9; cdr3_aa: CASSVGLRGQSTEAFF; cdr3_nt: TGTGCCAGCAGCGTCGGCCTTCGGGGTCAGAGCACTGAAGCTTTCTTT
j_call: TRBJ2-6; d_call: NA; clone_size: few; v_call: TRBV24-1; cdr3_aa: CATSGDSGANVLTF; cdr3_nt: TGTGCCACCAGTGGGGACTCTGGGGCCAACGTCCTGACTTTC
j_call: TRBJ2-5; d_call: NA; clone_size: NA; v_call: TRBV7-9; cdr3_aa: CASSTGGMETQYF; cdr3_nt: TGTGCCAGCAGCACCGGCGGTATGGAGACCCAGTACTTC
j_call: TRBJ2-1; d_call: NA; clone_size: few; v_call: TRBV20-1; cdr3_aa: CSAAAMKPSIINNEQFF; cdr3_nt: TGCAGTGCGGCGGCCATGAAACCTAGCATCATAAACAATGAGCAGTTCTTC
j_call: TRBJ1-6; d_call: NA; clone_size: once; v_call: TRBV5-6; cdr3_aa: CASSPLTGFNSPLHF; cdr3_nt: TGTGCCAGCAGCCCGCTGACAGGCTTCAATTCACCCCTCCACTTT
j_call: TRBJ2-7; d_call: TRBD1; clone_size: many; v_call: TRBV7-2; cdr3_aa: CASSLRQGYYEQYF; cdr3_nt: TGTGCCAGCAGCTTACGACAGGGATACTACGAGCAGTACTTC
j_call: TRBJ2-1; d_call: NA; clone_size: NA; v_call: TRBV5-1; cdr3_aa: CASSLVGLNYNEQFF; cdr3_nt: TGCGCCAGCAGCTTGGTGGGCCTAAACTACAATGAGCAGTTCTTC
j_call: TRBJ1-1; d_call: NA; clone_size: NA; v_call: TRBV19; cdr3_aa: CASSGDSWGNTEAFF; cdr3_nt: TGTGCCAGTAGTGGGGATTCTTGGGGGAACACTGAAGCTTTCTTT
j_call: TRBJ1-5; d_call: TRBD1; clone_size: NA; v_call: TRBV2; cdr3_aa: CASIPGQGPSQPQHF; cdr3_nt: TGTGCCAGCATACCCGGACAGGGCCCATCTCAGCCCCAGCATTTT
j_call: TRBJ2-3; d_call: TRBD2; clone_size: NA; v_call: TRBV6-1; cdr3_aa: CASRAWGLAYSTDTQYF; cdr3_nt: TGTGCCAGCAGGGCCTGGGGACTAGCGTATAGCACAGATACGCAGTATTTT
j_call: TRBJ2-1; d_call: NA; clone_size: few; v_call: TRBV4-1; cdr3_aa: CASSQVRFGGSSYNEQFF; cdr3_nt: NA